Reported below is one T cell receptor beta chain. The data stem from a study of shared clonotypes between healthy human individuals. Trimming removed 3 bases at V and 7 bases at J, with 13 bases between. This CDR3 comprises 14 residues. Germline V gene data show CDR1 as MNHNS and CDR2 as SASEGT. Assay: immunoSEQ multiplex PCR; the TCRdb copy retains only in-frame clones and omits some. The table has 2 million to 2.5 million clones, approximately 94% seen once. The chain recombines TRBV6-1 with TRBJ2-1; a weak D match, TRBD1 (6 bases). The specimen was naive CD4+ T cells sorted from blood. As for subset: CD45RA+ positively selected. This receptor was identified in a man aged 18 to 35 in good health. Here the CDR3 reads CASSDRTARNEQFF. The CDR3 DNA reads TGTGCCAGCAGTGATCGGACAGCGAGGAATGAGCAGTTCTTC.